These 14 T cell receptor beta chains share one sample of origin, sequenced in a study of graft-versus-host responses after intestinal transplantation. Clones were read by immunoSEQ multiplex PCR, and TCRdb kept only the in-frame ones, dropping some. The table includes about 29,000 clones, nearly 90% detected once. The sample consisted of PBMCs, taken 450 to 480 days after intestinal transplantation. The receptor set was obtained from a human patient who received an intestinal transplant, so some T cells may come from the graft donor.

Details on this clone: Other DNA variants within this sample encode the same CDR3. J is TRBJ1-4 and V is TRBV5-5; weak D call: TRBD1 (5 bases). Trimming cost V 5 bases and J 5 bases, with 16 bases left between them. The CDR3 is made up of 15 amino acids. In germline, CDR1 is SGHKS, CDR2 YYEKEE (reference sequence). The CDR3 reads CASSLTGDGNEKLFF. CDR3 bases: TGTGCCAGCAGTTTGACGGGGGACGGAAATGAAAAACTGTTTTTT.

The genes are TRBV12-5 and TRBJ1-1; D call uncertain. The CDR3 is made up of 12 amino acids. V lost 5 bases and J lost 0, with 4 bases in between. Germline V gene sequence: CDR1 LGHNT, CDR2 FRNRAP. This chain's CDR3 is CASGRVNTEAFF. CDR3 DNA: TGTGCTAGTGGTAGGGTGAACACTGAAGCTTTCTTT.

J is TRBJ2-3 and V is TRBV7-9; 8 bases are a match to TRBD2. Germline CDR1 and CDR2: SEHNR and FQNEAQ (reference sequence). V was pared by 2 bases and J by 2 bases, with 6 bases of the junction left unmatched. There are 16 residues in the CDR3. CDR3: CASSLQLAGLTDTQYF. The CDR3 nucleotides are TGTGCCAGCAGCTTACAGCTAGCGGGCCTCACAGATACGCAGTATTTT. Full variable domain (rest looked up from reference TRBV7-9 and TRBJ2-3): DTGVSQNPRHKITKRGQNVTFRCDPISEHNRLYWYRQTLGQGPEFLTYFQNEAQLEKSRLLSDRFSAERPKGSFSTLEIQRTEQGDSAMYLCASSLQLAGLTDTQYFGPGTRLTVL.

V is TRBV11-2 and J is TRBJ2-1; D possibly corresponds to TRBD1 (5 bases). The germline V gene has CDR1 SGHAT and CDR2 FQNNGV. This CDR3 has 14 amino acids. Trimming removed 3 bases from V and 0 bases from J, with 6 bases in between. Here the CDR3 reads CASSLDNSYNEQFF. The CDR3 DNA reads as TGTGCCAGCAGCTTGGACAACTCCTACAATGAGCAGTTCTTC.

This chain connects TRBV18 to TRBJ1-6, with D possibly TRBD1 on 5 matching bases. CDR3 length: 15 residues. Germline assignment: CDR1 KGHSH and CDR2 LQKENI. V was shortened by 3 bases and J by 9 bases, with 15 bases between the two germline ends. Written as DNA, the CDR3 is TGTGCCAGCTCACCGGATGCAGGGCTAAGTTCACCCCTCCACTTT. Translated: CASSPDAGLSSPLHF.

The CDR3 region has the DNA TGCGCCAGCAGCCCCGAGCAGGGCACTGAAGCTTTCTTT. As protein: CASSPEQGTEAFF. The chain recombines TRBV5-1 with TRBJ1-1, with D maybe TRBD1 (5 bases). The CDR3 sequence is 13 residues long. Trimming left V 4 bases short and J 4 bases short, with 11 bases between. CDR1 is SGHRS and CDR2 is YFSETQ in the germline V gene.

This sequence joins TRBV5-6 and TRBJ2-2, with D tentatively TRBD1 (5 bases). This CDR3 has 17 residues. Trimming stripped 2 bases from V and 3 bases from J, with 17 bases between. The germline V gene encodes CDR1 SGHDT and CDR2 YYEEEE. The CDR3 sequence: CASSLGHRRSDTGELFF. The CDR3 DNA is TGTGCCAGCAGCTTAGGACACAGACGTTCGGACACCGGGGAGCTGTTTTTT.

V gene TRBV4-2 combines with J gene TRBJ2-7, with 10 bases identical to TRBD2. The CDR3 sequence is 17 residues long. J gave up 1 base and V 1 base, and 7 bases lay outside the gene matches. The germline gives CDR1 LGHNA, CDR2 YNFKEQ. The CDR3: CASSQGGGTSVSYEQYF. The CDR3, as DNA: TGTGCCAGCAGCCAAGGAGGCGGGACTAGCGTTTCCTACGAGCAGTACTTC.

The chain employs TRBV6-5 and TRBJ2-1; tentatively, D is TRBD2 (5 bases). CDR1 MNHEY and CDR2 SVGAGI come from the germline V gene. The CDR3 covers 13 residues. Trimming took 8 bases from V and 9 from J, leaving 17 bases between them. CDR3 sequence: CASRSGGPSEQFF. CDR3 DNA: TGTGCCAGCCGATCCGGCGGGCCGAGTGAGCAGTTCTTC.

This chain joins TRBV6-6 and TRBJ2-7; 9 nucleotides line up with TRBD2. The V gene end was trimmed by 7 bases and the J gene end by 4 bases; junction bases not matched to a gene: 5. Germline loops: CDR1 MNHNY, CDR2 SVGAGI (reference sequence). This CDR3 spans 13 amino acids. CDR3 DNA: TGTGCCAGCAAGGGGACTAGCAGGTACGAGCAGTACTTC. Amino acids: CASKGTSRYEQYF.

The chain couples TRBV10-2 to TRBJ1-2, with D tentatively TRBD1 (6 bases). Germline lookup yields CDR1 WSHSY and CDR2 SAAADI. V was clipped by 8 bases and J by 3 bases, with 16 bases between them. The CDR3 is 14 amino acids. CDR3 amino acids: CASGYREAHYGYTF. DNA for the CDR3: TGCGCCAGCGGGTACAGGGAGGCACACTATGGCTACACCTTC.

The chain joins TRBV7-2 to TRBJ1-6; no definite D call. The CDR3 extends over 13 amino acids. The V gene's germline CDR1 is SGHTA and CDR2 FQGNSA. With 1 base removed from V and 9 bases from J, the gap between germline ends came to 7 bases. The chain's CDR3 is CASSLGVGSPLHF. CDR3 nucleotide sequence: TGTGCCAGCAGCTTAGGGGTTGGTTCACCCCTCCACTTT.

This clone was observed a few times. The chain employs TRBV2 and TRBJ2-1; no clear D. The CDR3 consists of 12 residues. CDR1 SNHLY and CDR2 FYNNEI come from the germline V gene. V was shortened by 6 bases and J by 10 bases, with 13 bases between the two germline ends. CDR3 protein: CASSRSDREQFF. In DNA form, the CDR3 reads TGTGCCAGCAGCCGGTCTGATCGGGAGCAGTTCTTC.

V is TRBV6-5 and J is TRBJ1-1; D uncertain. Germline assignment: CDR1 MNHEY and CDR2 SVGAGI. Trimming cost V 6 bases and J 1 base, with 9 bases left between them. The CDR3 runs 13 residues. The CDR3 DNA is TGTGCCAGCAGCCACGCTTCGAACACTGAAGCTTTCTTT. Amino acid sequence: CASSHASNTEAFF.